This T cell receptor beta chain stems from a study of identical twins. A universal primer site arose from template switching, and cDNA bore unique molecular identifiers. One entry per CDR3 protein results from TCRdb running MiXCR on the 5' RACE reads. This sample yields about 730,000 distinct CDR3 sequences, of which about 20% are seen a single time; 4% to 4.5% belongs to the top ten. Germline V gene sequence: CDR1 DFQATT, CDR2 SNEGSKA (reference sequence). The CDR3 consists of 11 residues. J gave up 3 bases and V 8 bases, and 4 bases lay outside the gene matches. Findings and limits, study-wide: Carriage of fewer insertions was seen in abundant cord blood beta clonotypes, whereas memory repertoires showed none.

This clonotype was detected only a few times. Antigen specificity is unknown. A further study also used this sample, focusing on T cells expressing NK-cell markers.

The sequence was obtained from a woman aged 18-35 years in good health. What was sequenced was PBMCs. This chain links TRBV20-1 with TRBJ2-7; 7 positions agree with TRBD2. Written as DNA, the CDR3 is TGCAGTCTCGAGCGGGGCTACGAGCAGTACTTC. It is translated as CSLERGYEQYF.